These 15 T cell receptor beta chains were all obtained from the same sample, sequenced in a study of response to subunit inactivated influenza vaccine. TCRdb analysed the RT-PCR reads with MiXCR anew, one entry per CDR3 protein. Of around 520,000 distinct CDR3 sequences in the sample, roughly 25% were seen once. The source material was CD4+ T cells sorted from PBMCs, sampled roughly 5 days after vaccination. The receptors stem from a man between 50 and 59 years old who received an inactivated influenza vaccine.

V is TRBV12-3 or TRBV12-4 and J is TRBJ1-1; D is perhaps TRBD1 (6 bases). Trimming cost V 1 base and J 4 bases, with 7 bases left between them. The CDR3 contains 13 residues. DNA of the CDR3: TGTGCCAGCAGTTTAGTACAGGGCACTGAAGCTTTCTTT. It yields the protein CASSLVQGTEAFF.

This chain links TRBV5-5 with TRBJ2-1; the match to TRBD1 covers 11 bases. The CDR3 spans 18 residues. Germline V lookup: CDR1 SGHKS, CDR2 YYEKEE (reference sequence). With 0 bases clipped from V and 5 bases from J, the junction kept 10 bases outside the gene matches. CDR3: CASSLGQSPGQGDNEQFF. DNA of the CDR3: TGTGCCAGCAGCTTGGGTCAGTCCCCGGGACAGGGGGACAATGAGCAGTTCTTC. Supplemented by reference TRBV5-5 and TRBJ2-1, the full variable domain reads DAGVTQSPTHLIKTRGQQVTLRCSPISGHKSVSWYQQVLGQGPQFIFQYYEKEERGRGNFPDRFSARQFPNYSSELNVNALLLGDSALYLCASSLGQSPGQGDNEQFFGPGTRLTVL.

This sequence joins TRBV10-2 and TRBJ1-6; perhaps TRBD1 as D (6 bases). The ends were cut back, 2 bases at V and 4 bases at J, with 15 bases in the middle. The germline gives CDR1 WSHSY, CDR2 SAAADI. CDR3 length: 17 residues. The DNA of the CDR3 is TGCGCCAGCAGTGAGCAGTGGGGGGGGCTTTATAATTCACCCCTCCACTTT. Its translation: CASSEQWGGLYNSPLHF.

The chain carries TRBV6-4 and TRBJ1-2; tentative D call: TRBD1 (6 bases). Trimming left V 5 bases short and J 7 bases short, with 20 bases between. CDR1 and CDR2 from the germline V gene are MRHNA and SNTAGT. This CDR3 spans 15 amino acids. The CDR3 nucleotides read TGTGCCAGCAGTCAGACAGGAGAGTATGAAAGTGGCTACACCTTC. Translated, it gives CASSQTGEYESGYTF.

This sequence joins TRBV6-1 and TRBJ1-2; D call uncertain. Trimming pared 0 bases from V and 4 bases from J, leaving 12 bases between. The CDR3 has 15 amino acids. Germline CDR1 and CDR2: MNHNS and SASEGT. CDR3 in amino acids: CASSEALLDGYGYTF. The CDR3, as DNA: TGTGCCAGCAGTGAAGCGCTACTTGACGGCTATGGCTACACCTTC.

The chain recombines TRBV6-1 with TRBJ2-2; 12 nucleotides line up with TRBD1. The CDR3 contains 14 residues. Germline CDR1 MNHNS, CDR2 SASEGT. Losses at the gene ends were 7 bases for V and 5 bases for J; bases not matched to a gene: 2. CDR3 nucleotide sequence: TGTGCCAGCAAGGGACAGGGGGCGACCGGGGAGCTGTTTTTT. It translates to CASKGQGATGELFF.

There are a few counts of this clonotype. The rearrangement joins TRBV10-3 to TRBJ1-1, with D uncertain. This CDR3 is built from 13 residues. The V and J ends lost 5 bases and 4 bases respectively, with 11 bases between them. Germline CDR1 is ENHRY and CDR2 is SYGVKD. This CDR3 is CAISPSTGTEAFF. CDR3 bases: TGTGCCATCAGTCCTTCAACCGGCACTGAAGCTTTCTTT.

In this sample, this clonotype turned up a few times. The CDR3 here is CASSEVGGSGGYTF. CDR3 coding DNA: TGTGCCAGCAGTGAGGTTGGAGGCTCGGGTGGCTACACCTTC. V gene TRBV6-4 combines with J gene TRBJ1-2; D is uncertain. Germline assignment: CDR1 MRHNA and CDR2 SNTAGT. V lost 3 bases to trimming and J lost 7 bases, with 15 bases between them. The CDR3 loop spans 14 amino acids.

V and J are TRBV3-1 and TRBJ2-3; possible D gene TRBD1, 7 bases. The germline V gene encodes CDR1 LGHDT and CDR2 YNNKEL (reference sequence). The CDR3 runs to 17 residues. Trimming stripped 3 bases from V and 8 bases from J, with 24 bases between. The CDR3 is CASSQDYGTVAGGTQYF. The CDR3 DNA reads TGTGCCAGCAGCCAGGACTACGGGACAGTTGCAGGAGGTACGCAGTATTTT.

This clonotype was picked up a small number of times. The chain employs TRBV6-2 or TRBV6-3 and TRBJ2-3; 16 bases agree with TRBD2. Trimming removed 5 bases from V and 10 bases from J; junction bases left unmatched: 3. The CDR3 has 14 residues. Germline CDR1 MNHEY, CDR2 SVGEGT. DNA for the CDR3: TGTGCCAGCAGTCACGGGACTAGCGGGGGGGCGCAGTATTTT. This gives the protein CASSHGTSGGAQYF.

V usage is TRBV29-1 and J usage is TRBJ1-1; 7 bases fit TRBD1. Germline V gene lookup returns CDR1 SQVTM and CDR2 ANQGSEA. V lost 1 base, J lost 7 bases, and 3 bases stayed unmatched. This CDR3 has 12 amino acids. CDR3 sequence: CSVEVGQVEAFF. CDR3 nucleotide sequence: TGCAGCGTTGAAGTCGGACAGGTTGAAGCTTTCTTT.

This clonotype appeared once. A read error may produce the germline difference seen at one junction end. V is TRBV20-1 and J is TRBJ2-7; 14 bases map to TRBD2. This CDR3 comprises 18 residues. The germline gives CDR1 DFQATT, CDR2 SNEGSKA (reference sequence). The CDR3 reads CCARWTSGGYSRSYEQYF. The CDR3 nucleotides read TGCTGTGCTAGATGGACTAGCGGGGGGTATAGTCGCTCCTACGAGCAGTACTTC.

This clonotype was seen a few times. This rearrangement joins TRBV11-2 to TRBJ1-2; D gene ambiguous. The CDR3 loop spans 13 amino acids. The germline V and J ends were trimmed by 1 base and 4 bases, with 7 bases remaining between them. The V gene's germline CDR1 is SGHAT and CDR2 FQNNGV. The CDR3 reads CASSLGGSYGYTF. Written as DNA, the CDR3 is TGTGCCAGCAGCTTAGGAGGATCCTATGGCTACACCTTC.

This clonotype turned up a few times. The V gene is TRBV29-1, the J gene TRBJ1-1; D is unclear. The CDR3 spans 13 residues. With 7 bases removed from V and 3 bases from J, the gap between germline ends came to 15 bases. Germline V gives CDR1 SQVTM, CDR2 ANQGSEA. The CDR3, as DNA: TGCAGCGCTGGATCGACCAAGGACACTGAAGCTTTCTTT. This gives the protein CSAGSTKDTEAFF.

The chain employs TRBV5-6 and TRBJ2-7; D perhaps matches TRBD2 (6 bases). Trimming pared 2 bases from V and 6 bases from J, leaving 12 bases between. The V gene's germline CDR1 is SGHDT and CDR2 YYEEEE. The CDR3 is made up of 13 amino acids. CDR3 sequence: CASSFGRSGEQYF. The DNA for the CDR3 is TGTGCCAGCAGCTTCGGGAGATCGGGCGAGCAGTACTTC. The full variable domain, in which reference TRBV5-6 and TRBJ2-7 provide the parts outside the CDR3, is DAGVTQSPTHLIKTRGQQVTLRCSPKSGHDTVSWYQQALGQGPQFIFQYYEEEERQRGNFPDRFSGHQFPNYSSELNVNALLLGDSALYLCASSFGRSGEQYFGPGTRLTVT.